These 8 T cell receptor beta chains came from one sample sequenced in a study of control samples from healthy donors and cancer patients (dated by TCRdb to about 2020). Library construction relied on the immunoSEQ multiplex PCR assay. TCRdb obtained this table from immuneACCESS and retained in-frame rearrangements with V and J assigned. These tables miss some clones; where compared with another copy, unresolved V genes account for less than half of the shortfall, and the remainder is unexplained. A total of around 80,000 clones appear in this sample, nearly 90% of them only once. The ten biggest clones cover around 5.7% of the sample. The sequenced material came from blood. All receptors derive from a woman aged 50 to 60 in good health.

The chain combines TRBV19 with TRBJ2-7; maybe TRBD2 (6 bases). The CDR3 contains 14 residues. Germline CDR1 reads LNHDA; CDR2 reads SQIVND (reference sequence). The V end was cut by 7 bases, the J end by 2 bases, with 15 bases between. CDR3 nucleotides: TGTGCCAGTAATGCCGGAGGGGCGCCCTACGAGCAGTACTTC. Its protein is CASNAGGAPYEQYF.

This chain links TRBV4-1 with TRBJ1-5; D gene uncertain. Germline V gives CDR1 MGHRA, CDR2 YSYEKL. The CDR3 has 15 residues. Between the trimmed V and J ends, which lost 4 bases and 4 bases, there was a span of 14 bases. The CDR3 sequence: CASSLGQIKNQPQHF. CDR3 nucleotides: TGCGCCAGCAGCCTAGGGCAGATCAAGAATCAGCCCCAGCATTTT.

The V and J genes are TRBV28 and TRBJ1-2; a possible D gene is TRBD1 (5 bases). Between the trimmed V and J ends, which lost 7 bases and 7 bases, there was a span of 19 bases. Germline CDR1 is MDHEN and CDR2 is SYDVKM. The CDR3 sequence is 14 residues long. In nucleotides, the CDR3 is TGTGCCAGCACCAATGGGGGGATCAATGGTGGCTACACCTTC. Amino acid sequence: CASTNGGINGGYTF.

The rearrangement links TRBV25-1 to TRBJ1-1, with D tentatively TRBD1 (6 bases). The CDR3 is 12 amino acids. The V and J ends lost 7 bases and 3 bases respectively, with 9 bases between them. Germline V gene sequence: CDR1 MGHDK, CDR2 SYGVNS. Here the CDR3 reads CASMGAHTEAFF. CDR3 DNA sequence: TGTGCCAGCATGGGGGCGCACACTGAAGCTTTCTTT.

This chain uses TRBV30 with TRBJ1-2; D not resolved. The CDR3 is 11 amino acids. Germline CDR1 reads GTSNPN; CDR2 reads SVGIG (reference sequence). Trimming left V 2 bases short and J 8 bases short, with 9 bases between. DNA for the CDR3: TGTGCCTGGAGTACTGAAGGGGGCTACACCTTC. As protein: CAWSTEGGYTF.

This clone was found once. The chain carries TRBV6-1 and TRBJ1-4; a weak D match, TRBD1 (6 bases). CDR1 is MNHNS and CDR2 is SASEGT in the germline V gene. The CDR3 covers 14 residues. The V and J ends lost 3 bases and 4 bases respectively, with 9 bases between them. The CDR3 coding sequence is TGTGCCAGCAGTGAGACAGGTTATAATGAAAAACTGTTTTTT. Amino acids: CASSETGYNEKLFF.

V gene TRBV6-5 combines with J gene TRBJ1-2, with D uncertain. There are 14 residues in the CDR3. CDR1 and CDR2 (germline): MNHEY, SVGAGI. The ends were cut back, 8 bases at V and 1 base at J, with 14 bases in the middle. In DNA form, the CDR3 reads TGTGCCAGCCAAGCGCCCGGGTATAACTATGGCTACACCTTC. Amino acids: CASQAPGYNYGYTF.

This clone was recorded only once. The gene calls are TRBV5-1 and TRBJ1-1; 9 bases agree with TRBD1. CDR3 length: 14 amino acids. J lost 4 bases, V lost 3 bases, and 4 bases had no gene match. The germline CDR1 and CDR2 sequences are SGHRS and YFSETQ. The CDR3 DNA follows: TGCGCCAGCAGCTCCGGGACAGGGAGCACTGAAGCTTTCTTT. As protein: CASSSGTGSTEAFF. Together with reference TRBV5-1 and TRBJ1-1, the CDR3 gives the full variable domain: KAGVTQTPRYLIKTRGQQVTLSCSPISGHRSVSWYQQTPGQGLQFLFEYFSETQRNKGNFPGRFSGRQFSNSRSEMNVSTLELGDSALYLCASSSGTGSTEAFFGQGTRLTVV.